A single sample is the source of the 9 T cell receptor beta chains below, sequenced in a study of blood T cell repertoires in COVID-19. Sequencing used immunoSEQ multiplex PCR; TCRdb keeps in-frame clones, though not all of them. The sample includes roughly 250,000 clones, around 89% of them seen just once. The specimen was peripheral blood. The receptor set was obtained from a man in his thirties or forties with acute or convalescent COVID-19.

The chain employs TRBV5-4 and TRBJ2-1, with D perhaps matching TRBD1 (5 bases). V was trimmed by 4 bases and J by 4 bases, leaving 12 bases between them. This CDR3 has 14 amino acids. CDR1 is SGHNT, CDR2 YYREEE, per germline (reference sequence). This chain's CDR3 is CASSTTQAYNEQFF. The CDR3 nucleotides read TGTGCCAGCAGCACCACACAGGCTTACAATGAGCAGTTCTTC.

CDR3 sequence reads: CASSPQQLNTEAFF. CDR3 bases: TGTGCCAGCAGTCCTCAACAGTTGAACACTGAAGCTTTCTTT. The chain uses TRBV28 and TRBJ1-1; D call uncertain. Germline V CDR1 and CDR2: MDHEN, SYDVKM. There are 14 residues in the CDR3. Trimming left V 5 bases short and J 0 bases short, with 10 bases between.

The chain has TRBV4-1 and TRBJ1-5; D call uncertain. The CDR3 is 14 amino acids. Germline CDR1 MGHRA, CDR2 YSYEKL. V was pared by 0 bases and J by 6 bases, with 9 bases between. The DNA for the CDR3 is TGCGCCAGCAGCCAAGAGAGGGCGGCTCAGCCCCAGCATTTT. Translating it yields CASSQERAAQPQHF.

The chain recombines TRBV7-9 with TRBJ1-1; 9 positions agree with TRBD1. Germline V gene sequence: CDR1 SEHNR, CDR2 FQNEAQ (reference sequence). The CDR3 is 15 amino acids. Unmatched junction bases numbered 8, after V lost 5 bases and J lost 4 bases. The CDR3 nucleotides are TGTGCCAGCAGCCCCGCCGGGACAGGGTTCACTGAAGCTTTCTTT. The encoded protein is CASSPAGTGFTEAFF. Drawing the rest from reference TRBV7-9 and TRBJ1-1, the complete variable domain is DTGVSQNPRHKITKRGQNVTFRCDPISEHNRLYWYRQTLGQGPEFLTYFQNEAQLEKSRLLSDRFSAERPKGSFSTLEIQRTEQGDSAMYLCASSPAGTGFTEAFFGQGTRLTVV.

The V gene is TRBV19, the J gene TRBJ1-6; tentatively, D is TRBD1 (6 bases). V was trimmed by 5 bases and J by 9 bases, leaving 17 bases between them. In germline, CDR1 is LNHDA, CDR2 SQIVND (reference sequence). The CDR3 has 15 residues. The CDR3 sequence is CASSAGQSTFSPLHF. The CDR3 bases are TGTGCCAGTAGTGCAGGACAGTCTACTTTTTCACCCCTCCACTTT. The full variable domain, completed using reference TRBV19 and TRBJ1-6, is DGGITQSPKYLFRKEGQNVTLSCEQNLNHDAMYWYRQDPGQGLRLIYYSQIVNDFQKGDIAEGYSVSREKKESFPLTVTSAQKNPTAFYLCASSAGQSTFSPLHFGNGTRLTVT.

This chain uses TRBV5-1 with TRBJ2-7; 7 bases are shared with TRBD1. The CDR3 runs to 14 residues. J lost 4 bases, V lost 6 bases, and 10 bases had no gene match. The V gene's germline CDR1 is SGHRS and CDR2 YFSETQ. This CDR3 is CASTRDSTRYEQYF. The CDR3 bases are TGCGCCAGCACCCGGGACAGCACAAGGTACGAGCAGTACTTC.

The chain carries TRBV5-5 and TRBJ1-6; 8 bases align to TRBD1. Trimming at V came to 4 bases and at J to 9 bases, leaving 9 bases not matched to a gene. The CDR3 length is 15 residues. Germline lookup yields CDR1 SGHKS and CDR2 YYEKEE (reference sequence). The chain's CDR3 is CASSRTGNGGSPLHF. The CDR3 DNA reads TGTGCCAGCAGCCGGACAGGGAACGGAGGTTCACCCCTCCACTTT.

The gene calls are TRBV30 and TRBJ1-5; D is ambiguous. CDR3 size: 15 residues. Germline lookup yields CDR1 GTSNPN and CDR2 SVGIG (reference sequence). The V end was cut by 0 bases, the J end by 2 bases, with 11 bases between. This chain's CDR3 is CAWSVLPGGNQPQHF. In DNA form, the CDR3 reads TGTGCCTGGAGTGTACTTCCAGGCGGCAATCAGCCCCAGCATTTT.

This chain uses TRBV6-6 with TRBJ1-3; no clear D gene. This CDR3 spans 15 amino acids. V lost 7 bases and J 0 bases, leaving 13 bases between the germline ends. Germline CDR1 and CDR2: MNHNY and SVGAGI (reference sequence). The CDR3 region is CASTPGRVSGNTIYF. CDR3 nucleotides: TGTGCCAGCACCCCGGGGAGGGTCTCTGGAAACACCATATATTTT.